This TCR beta chain was captured in a study of T cells in Graves' hyperthyroidism and ophthalmopathy. The source material, RNA transcripts, was used to amplify TCR beta CDR3 regions. HTBI primers were used for first-round RT-PCR of the TCR CDR3. TCRdb redid the calling of the multiplex PCR reads with MiXCR, one entry per CDR3 protein. This repertoire shows more than 500,000 distinct CDR3 sequences, roughly 15% found once; its top ten account for over 25%. Ophthalmopathy patients had Clinical Activity Score at least 3, NOSPECS grade at least 4, duration under 3 months. Lactation, pregnancy, other autoimmune disease or uncontrolled infection led to exclusion of patients. This clonotype was seen ten or more times. Germline CDR1 and CDR2: SEHNR and FQNEAQ (reference sequence). The trim removed 4 bases at V and 8 bases at J, leaving 8 bases unmatched. The CDR3 is 15 amino acids.

Sequencing input: blood. This rearrangement joins TRBV7-9 to TRBJ2-1; 10 nucleotides align to TRBD2. The source is a woman younger than 45 with Graves' ophthalmopathy. CDR3 amino acids: CASSSSGRAIDEQFF. Here the CDR3 DNA reads TGTGCCAGCAGCTCGAGCGGGAGGGCCATCGATGAGCAGTTCTTC.